The 8 T cell receptor beta chains below all came from one sample that was sequenced in a study of cytomegalovirus exposure and HLA in healthy donors. A multiplex PCR was run with 60 Vbeta primers and 13 Jbeta primers. Profiled with immunoSEQ multiplex PCR; TCRdb holds only in-frame clones, not every one. The data hold over 85,000 clones, with 60% to 85% observed a single time. The material sequenced was PBMCs. The receptors shown here come from a woman aged 60 to 75 in good health and CMV-seropositive.

The V call is TRBV9, the J call TRBJ1-2; TRBD1 matches 9 bases. The CDR3 length is 13 residues. Germline V gene lookup returns CDR1 SGDLS and CDR2 YYNGEE. The J segment lost 5 bases and the V segment lost 5 bases, leaving 4 bases of the junction unmatched. CDR3 sequence: CASSGGQGYGYTF. The CDR3 DNA reads TGTGCCAGCAGTGGGGGACAGGGATATGGCTACACCTTC. The whole variable domain, filled in from reference TRBV9 and TRBJ1-2, reads DSGVTQTPKHLITATGQRVTLRCSPRSGDLSVYWYQQSLDQGLQFLIQYYNGEERAKGNILERFSAQQFPDLHSELNLSSLELGDSALYFCASSGGQGYGYTFGSGTRLTVV.

This clone was seen a few times. The chain recombines TRBV2 with TRBJ1-3; 9 bases are a match to TRBD1. Per germline, CDR1 SNHLY and CDR2 FYNNEI. The V and J ends lost 5 bases and 5 bases, in that order; junction bases with no gene match: 7. The CDR3 is 15 amino acids. DNA of the CDR3: TGTGCCAGCAGTTTTACACAGGGGGCTAGAAACACCATATATTTT. Its translation is CASSFTQGARNTIYF.

CDR3 amino acids: CASRALRGTNYGYTF. DNA of the CDR3: TGTGCCAGCAGAGCCCTCAGGGGAACTAACTATGGCTACACCTTC. This sequence joins TRBV7-9 and TRBJ1-2; maybe TRBD1 (6 bases). V lost 6 bases to trimming and J lost 0 bases, with 14 bases between them. CDR3 size: 15 residues. Germline loops: CDR1 SEHNR, CDR2 FQNEAQ (reference sequence).

The genes are TRBV2 and TRBJ2-1, with 7 bases aligning to TRBD1. V lost 4 bases, J lost 7 bases, and 10 bases stayed unmatched. The germline gives CDR1 SNHLY, CDR2 FYNNEI. The CDR3 consists of 15 residues. As DNA, the CDR3 is TGTGCCAGCAGTGCACCGGGACAGCCTTGGAATGAGCAGTTCTTC. Translated: CASSAPGQPWNEQFF.

The rearrangement joins TRBV28 to TRBJ1-2; no reliable D call. The CDR3 consists of 13 residues. Germline CDR1 MDHEN, CDR2 SYDVKM. Trimming shortened V by 7 bases and J by 1 base, and 10 bases separated the two germline ends. The CDR3 nucleotides are TGTGCCAGCAATCCCGCCAGTAACTATGGCTACACCTTC. This gives the protein CASNPASNYGYTF.

V and J are TRBV7-2 and TRBJ2-5; possible D gene TRBD2, 6 bases. Germline CDR1 reads SGHTA; CDR2 reads FQGNSA. CDR3 length: 15 amino acids. V lost 4 bases, J lost 5 bases, and 17 bases lay in between. CDR3 loop: CASSYQRGGLETQYF. CDR3 bases: TGTGCCAGCAGCTACCAACGGGGAGGTTTGGAGACCCAGTACTTC.

There are a few counts of this clone. The chain has TRBV28 and TRBJ2-7, with 11 bases lining up with TRBD1. J was trimmed by 4 bases and V by 5 bases; bases with no gene match: 7. Germline V gene sequence: CDR1 MDHEN, CDR2 SYDVKM. The CDR3 has 15 residues. The CDR3 DNA follows: TGTGCCAGCAGTCCCCGGACAGGGGGCTTATACGAGCAGTACTTC. Protein sequence: CASSPRTGGLYEQYF.

The CDR3: CASSTGSSYNEQFF. The CDR3 region has the DNA TGTGCCAGCAGTACAGGAAGCTCCTACAATGAGCAGTTCTTC. This chain links TRBV7-9 with TRBJ2-1; D is possibly TRBD1 (5 bases). Trimming stripped 6 bases from V and 0 bases from J, with 9 bases between. The CDR3 is made up of 14 amino acids. Germline V CDR1 and CDR2: SEHNR, FQNEAQ (reference sequence).